The T cell receptor (beta chain) under discussion was sequenced for a study of CD8+ T cells in alopecia areata. Background on the study: It was 6 to 18 months of tofacitinib, and then there were 6 months off drug.

As for this clone: What it binds is not known.

The treatment was: oral pan-JAK inhibitor, 5-10 mg twice daily. Study-wide points: Scalp and blood samples kept many expanded lesional clones throughout tofacitinib. One nonresponder leaves baseline CD8+ expansion's link to response uncertain.

Sequencing relied on a cDNA template that was reverse transcribed from extracted RNA. Profiling relied on immunoSEQ multiplex PCR, and the TCRdb table lists in-frame clones only, not all of them. The sample has 110,000 or so clones, approximately 52% seen once. Germline V lookup: CDR1 ENHRY, CDR2 SYGVKD. The ends lost 6 bases at V and 3 bases at J; junction bases unmatched: 3. This CDR3 is built from 13 residues. This TCR derives from a human donor with alopecia areata. The sequencing used CD8+ T cells sorted from blood, collected at week 4, from a patient treated with tofacitinib. V gene TRBV10-3 combines with J gene TRBJ2-7; 9 nucleotides agree with TRBD1. The CDR3 protein is CAIRRGQGYEQYF. The CDR3 DNA is TGTGCCATCAGACGGGGACAGGGCTACGAGCAGTACTTC.